The 27 T cell receptor beta chains given below trace back to one sample, sequenced in a study of identical twins' blood T cells. TCRdb reanalysed the 5' RACE reads using MiXCR and keeps one entry per CDR3 protein. The sample records 350,000 to 450,000 distinct CDR3 sequences, roughly 31% being singletons. The sequenced material came from PBMCs. These receptors were obtained from a woman between 18 and 50 years old in good health.

Concerning this clonotype: Compared with germline, one end of the junction differs, possibly owing to a read error. The chain employs TRBV7-2 and TRBJ2-1; 12 positions agree with TRBD2. The CDR3 contains 16 residues. Germline V CDR1 and CDR2: SGHTA, FQGNSA. The CDR3 sequence: CASSPRTSGVYNERFF. CDR3 bases: TGTGCCAGCAGCCCTAGGACTAGCGGGGTCTACAATGAGCGGTTCTTC.

This chain joins TRBV20-1 and TRBJ2-1; no clear D. Germline V gives CDR1 DFQATT, CDR2 SNEGSKA (reference sequence). The CDR3 spans 14 residues. With 1 base removed from V and 0 bases from J, the gap between germline ends came to 7 bases. Here the CDR3 reads CSARGRSSYNEQFF. CDR3 nucleotide sequence: TGCAGTGCTAGAGGTCGGAGCTCCTACAATGAGCAGTTCTTC.

This clonotype was counted between two and nine times. The rearrangement joins TRBV6-2 or TRBV6-3 to TRBJ1-5; D is unclear. There are 12 residues in the CDR3. Germline V gives CDR1 MNHEY, CDR2 SVGEGT. V was pared by 5 bases and J by 9 bases, with 11 bases between. The CDR3 loop reads CASSPGPLPQHF. In DNA form, the CDR3 reads TGTGCCAGCAGTCCCGGACCTTTGCCCCAGCATTTT.

This clonotype has a handful of counts. The chain recombines TRBV3-1 with TRBJ1-2; a weak D match, TRBD1 (5 bases). In germline, CDR1 is LGHDT, CDR2 YNNKEL (reference sequence). Trimming took 0 bases from V and 4 from J, leaving 6 bases between them. The CDR3 runs 13 residues. The CDR3 DNA sequence: TGTGCCAGCAGCCAAGATCAGGGCTATGGCTACACCTTC. Amino acids: CASSQDQGYGYTF.

This chain joins TRBV14 and TRBJ2-7, with D perhaps TRBD2 (6 bases). Germline CDR1 SGHDN, CDR2 FVKESK. Trimming shortened V by 1 base and J by 2 bases, and 15 bases separated the two germline ends. The CDR3 sequence is 16 residues long. CDR3 sequence: CASSQVTGGNPYEQYF. DNA of the CDR3: TGTGCCAGCAGCCAAGTTACAGGAGGGAACCCCTACGAGCAGTACTTC.

The V gene is TRBV5-1, the J gene TRBJ1-2, with 8 positions matching TRBD1. J lost 5 bases, V lost 0 bases, and 6 bases had no gene match. This CDR3 has 15 residues. Germline V gene lookup returns CDR1 SGHRS and CDR2 YFSETQ. The CDR3: CASSLGAGQGYGYTF. Here the CDR3 DNA reads TGCGCCAGCAGCTTGGGCGCAGGACAGGGTTATGGCTACACCTTC.

There are many counts of this clonotype. The chain is built from TRBV25-1 and TRBJ1-3; 8 nucleotides agree with TRBD1. The V and J ends lost 4 bases and 2 bases, in that order; junction bases with no gene match: 4. The CDR3 has 15 amino acids. Germline assignment: CDR1 MGHDK and CDR2 SYGVNS. The CDR3 sequence: CASSAQGAAGNTIYF. CDR3 sequence (DNA): TGTGCCAGCAGTGCTCAGGGGGCGGCTGGAAACACCATATATTTT.

The chain employs TRBV20-1 and TRBJ2-5, with D perhaps TRBD1 or TRBD2 (5 bases each). CDR3 length: 14 residues. V was trimmed by 1 base and J by 1 base, leaving 10 bases between them. Germline CDR1 reads DFQATT; CDR2 reads SNEGSKA (reference sequence). The CDR3 coding sequence is TGCAGTGCTAGAGGGTTCGGGACCCAAGAGACCCAGTACTTC. Its protein is CSARGFGTQETQYF.

The chain combines TRBV7-8 with TRBJ2-5; D tentatively reads TRBD1 or TRBD2 (5 bases each). Trimming shortened V by 11 bases and J by 5 bases, and 21 bases separated the two germline ends. The CDR3 covers 14 residues. Germline V CDR1 and CDR2: SGHVS, FQNEAQ. The CDR3: CACITGALGETQYF. The CDR3 nucleotides are TGTGCCTGCATAACCGGGGCCCTCGGGGAGACCCAGTACTTC.

This chain uses TRBV4-2 with TRBJ2-7; no clear D. This CDR3 is 13 amino acids long. CDR1 and CDR2 from the germline V gene are LGHNA and YNFKEQ. V was pared by 4 bases and J by 2 bases, with 9 bases between. CDR3 region: CASSPTDTYEQYF. Written as DNA, the CDR3 is TGTGCCAGCAGCCCTACAGATACCTACGAGCAGTACTTC.

A few counts support this clonotype. This chain links TRBV29-1 with TRBJ1-4; possibly TRBD1 for D (5 bases). CDR1 is SQVTM, CDR2 ANQGSEA, per germline. The V end was cut by 4 bases, the J end by 7 bases, with 13 bases between. The CDR3 totals 13 residues. The CDR3 sequence is CSVASRGAEKLFF. CDR3 nucleotides: TGCAGCGTTGCGTCAAGGGGTGCTGAAAAACTGTTTTTT.

With respect to this clonotype: One end of the junction fails to match germline, which may point to a read error. This chain links TRBV11-2 with TRBJ2-7, with TRBD2 as a possible D gene (5 bases). The germline V gene encodes CDR1 SGHAT and CDR2 FQNNGV. The CDR3 totals 14 residues. DNA of the CDR3: TGTGCCATCAGCTTCGTCCGGGACTCCTACGAGCAGTACTTC. It yields the protein CAISFVRDSYEQYF.

This sequence joins TRBV19 and TRBJ1-2, with no clear D. Trimming removed 3 bases from V and 4 bases from J, with 9 bases in between. The CDR3 extends over 13 amino acids. CDR1 and CDR2 (germline): LNHDA, SQIVND (reference sequence). CDR3 sequence (DNA): TGTGCCAGTAGTATTCAGAAGTCCTATGGCTACACCTTC. It codes for CASSIQKSYGYTF.

In this sample, this clonotype turned up a few times. The chain combines TRBV20-1 with TRBJ2-1; the D gene is possibly TRBD2 (6 bases). Germline V lookup: CDR1 DFQATT, CDR2 SNEGSKA (reference sequence). V was clipped by 3 bases and J by 3 bases, with 9 bases between them. The CDR3 extends over 13 amino acids. The CDR3 loop reads CSASSGFYNEQFF. CDR3 sequence (DNA): TGCAGTGCTAGCAGCGGGTTCTACAATGAGCAGTTCTTC.

In this sample, this clonotype turned up a few times. This chain uses TRBV5-5 with TRBJ2-1, with D perhaps TRBD2 (5 bases). V lost 8 bases to trimming and J lost 4 bases, with 13 bases between them. CDR3 size: 13 residues. Per the germline V gene, CDR1 is SGHKS and CDR2 is YYEKEE (reference sequence). CDR3 amino acids: CASLRLNYNEQFF. In DNA form, the CDR3 reads TGTGCCAGTCTACGACTAAATTACAATGAGCAGTTCTTC.

This clonotype was detected ten times or more. The rearrangement uses TRBV5-1 and TRBJ1-6; 7 bases map to TRBD1. The CDR3 spans 16 residues. Germline V lookup: CDR1 SGHRS, CDR2 YFSETQ. The junction had 13 bases not matched to a gene; V was cut back by 4 bases and J by 9 bases. CDR3 sequence (DNA): TGCGCCAGCAGCCAATCTACAGGGGTTTGGGGTTCACCCCTCCACTTT. Amino acids: CASSQSTGVWGSPLHF.

This rearrangement joins TRBV29-1 to TRBJ1-1, with D hard to call. Per germline, CDR1 SQVTM and CDR2 ANQGSEA. The V gene lost 6 bases and the J gene lost 6 bases, with 23 bases spanning the gap. This CDR3 region has 15 residues. CDR3 bases: TGCAGCGTGAGAGCTCCGGGTCACGAGGCGGCTGAAGCTTTCTTT. Protein product: CSVRAPGHEAAEAFF.

The chain uses TRBV19 and TRBJ2-2; 7 bases are shared with TRBD1. Germline V lookup: CDR1 LNHDA, CDR2 SQIVND (reference sequence). The trim removed 4 bases at V and 1 base at J, leaving 0 bases unmatched. The CDR3 totals 14 residues. CDR3 amino acids: CASSRDRNTGELFF. In DNA, the CDR3 is TGTGCCAGTAGTAGGGACAGGAACACCGGGGAGCTGTTTTTT.

The rearrangement uses TRBV9 and TRBJ2-7; 9 bases fit TRBD1. The germline CDR1 and CDR2 sequences are SGDLS and YYNGEE. CDR3 size: 15 residues. Trimming took 3 bases from V and 3 from J; bases not matched to a gene: 7. This chain's CDR3 is CASSASPGQGYEQYF. The CDR3 region has the DNA TGTGCCAGCAGCGCCTCACCGGGACAGGGCTACGAGCAGTACTTC.

The rearrangement uses TRBV12-3 or TRBV12-4 and TRBJ2-7; TRBD2 agrees at 9 bases. With 7 bases clipped from V and 5 bases from J, the junction kept 6 bases outside the gene matches. The CDR3 length is 13 residues. In nucleotides, the CDR3 is TGTGCCAGCAAACTAGCGGGTCTTGACGAGCAGTACTTC. It specifies CASKLAGLDEQYF.

This clonotype was seen a handful of times. This chain uses TRBV5-1 with TRBJ2-7, with a weak D call TRBD1 (5 bases). CDR1 SGHRS and CDR2 YFSETQ come from the germline V gene. The CDR3 runs 11 residues. Trimming cost V 8 bases and J 7 bases, with 13 bases left between them. DNA of the CDR3: TGCGCCAGTTATGAAGGGGTTGAGCAGTACTTC. The encoded protein is CASYEGVEQYF.

The chain joins TRBV5-6 to TRBJ2-2; 7 bases agree with TRBD2. Germline lookup yields CDR1 SGHDT and CDR2 YYEEEE. Trimming took 6 bases from V and 4 from J; bases not matched to a gene: 6. The CDR3 loop spans 14 amino acids. The CDR3 here is CASTRLASTGELFF. The DNA for the CDR3 is TGTGCCAGCACCCGACTAGCCAGCACCGGGGAGCTGTTTTTT.

CDR3 coding DNA: TGTGCCAGTGGGATGACGAGAATGAACACTGAAGCTTTCTTT. This encodes CASGMTRMNTEAFF. V and J are TRBV2 and TRBJ1-1; D unresolved. CDR3 size: 14 residues. V shed 9 bases and J shed 0 bases, with 14 bases lying between them. CDR1 is SNHLY and CDR2 is FYNNEI in the germline V gene.

V gene TRBV18 combines with J gene TRBJ1-2; 8 bases align to TRBD1. The germline CDR1 and CDR2 sequences are KGHSH and LQKENI. The CDR3 has 15 amino acids. V lost 4 bases and J lost 1; bases outside the gene matches: 5. CDR3 coding DNA: TGTGCCAGCTCACTCCTAGACAGGGGTAACTATGGCTACACCTTC. Its protein product is CASSLLDRGNYGYTF.

This clonotype was seen at least ten times. The V call is TRBV20-1, the J call TRBJ1-5; D is undetermined. Between the trimmed V and J ends, which lost 5 bases and 5 bases, there was a span of 16 bases. The CDR3 has 14 residues. The germline gives CDR1 DFQATT, CDR2 SNEGSKA (reference sequence). Written as DNA, the CDR3 is TGCAGTGCTCTTGACCCTCCCCAACATCAGCCCCAGCATTTT. Translation gives CSALDPPQHQPQHF.

As to this clonotype: A much larger clone lies one base from this, so it may be a read error. This chain connects TRBV28 to TRBJ1-1, with D perhaps matching TRBD1 (5 bases). The CDR3 contains 15 residues. Germline assignment: CDR1 MDHEN and CDR2 SYDVKM. CDR3 loop: CVSSESGTAGYKAFF. Here the CDR3 DNA reads TGTGTCAGCAGTGAATCCGGGACCGCTGGTTATAAAGCTTTCTTT.

A few counts support this clonotype. The chain recombines TRBV6-5 with TRBJ1-1; D is ambiguous. The CDR3 runs to 16 residues. Trimming stripped 7 bases from V and 1 base from J, with 19 bases between. CDR1 MNHEY and CDR2 SVGAGI come from the germline V gene. The CDR3 DNA is TGTGCCAGCACCCCCGAGCCGGTACAGAAGAACACTGAAGCTTTCTTT. It yields the protein CASTPEPVQKNTEAFF.